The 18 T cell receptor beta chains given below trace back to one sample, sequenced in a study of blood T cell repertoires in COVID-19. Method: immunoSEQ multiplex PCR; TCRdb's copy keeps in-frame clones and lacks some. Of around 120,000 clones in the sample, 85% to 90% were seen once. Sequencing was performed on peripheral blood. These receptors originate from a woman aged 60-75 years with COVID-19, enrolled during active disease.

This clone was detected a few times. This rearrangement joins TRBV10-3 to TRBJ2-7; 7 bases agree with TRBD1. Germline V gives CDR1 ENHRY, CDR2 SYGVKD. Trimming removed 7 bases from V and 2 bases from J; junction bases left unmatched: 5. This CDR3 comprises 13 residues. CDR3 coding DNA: TGTGCCATCAAACTGGGACAGACCTACGAGCAGTACTTC. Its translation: CAIKLGQTYEQYF.

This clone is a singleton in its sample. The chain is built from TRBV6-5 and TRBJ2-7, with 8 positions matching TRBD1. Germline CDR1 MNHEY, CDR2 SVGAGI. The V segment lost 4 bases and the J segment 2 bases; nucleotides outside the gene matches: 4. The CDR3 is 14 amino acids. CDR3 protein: CASSSTGGTYEQYF. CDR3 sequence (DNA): TGTGCCAGCAGTTCTACAGGGGGAACCTACGAGCAGTACTTC.

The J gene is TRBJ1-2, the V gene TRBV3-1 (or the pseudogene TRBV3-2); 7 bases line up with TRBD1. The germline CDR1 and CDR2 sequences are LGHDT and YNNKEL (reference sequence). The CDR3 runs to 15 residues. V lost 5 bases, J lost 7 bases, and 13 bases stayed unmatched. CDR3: CASSYTGTATTGYTF. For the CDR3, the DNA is TGTGCCAGCAGCTACACCGGGACAGCGACTACTGGCTACACCTTC.

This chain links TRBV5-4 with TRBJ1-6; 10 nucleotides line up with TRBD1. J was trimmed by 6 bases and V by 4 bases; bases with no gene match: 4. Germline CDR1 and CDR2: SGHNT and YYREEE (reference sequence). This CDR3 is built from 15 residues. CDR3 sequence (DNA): TGTGCCAGCAGCCCCCGGGACAGGGGTAATTCACCCCTCCACTTT. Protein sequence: CASSPRDRGNSPLHF.

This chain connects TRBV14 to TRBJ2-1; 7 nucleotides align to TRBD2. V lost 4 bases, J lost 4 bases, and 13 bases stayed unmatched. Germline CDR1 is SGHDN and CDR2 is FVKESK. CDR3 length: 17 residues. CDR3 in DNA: TGTGCCAGCAGCCCCCCCCTGACTAGCTATACGTACAATGAGCAGTTCTTC. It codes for CASSPPLTSYTYNEQFF.

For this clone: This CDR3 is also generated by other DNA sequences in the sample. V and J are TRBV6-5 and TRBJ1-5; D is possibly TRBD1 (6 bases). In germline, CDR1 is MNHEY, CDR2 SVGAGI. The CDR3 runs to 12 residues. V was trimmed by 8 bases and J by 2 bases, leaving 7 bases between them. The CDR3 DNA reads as TGTGCCAGCCGACAGGGCAATCAGCCCCAGCATTTT. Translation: CASRQGNQPQHF.

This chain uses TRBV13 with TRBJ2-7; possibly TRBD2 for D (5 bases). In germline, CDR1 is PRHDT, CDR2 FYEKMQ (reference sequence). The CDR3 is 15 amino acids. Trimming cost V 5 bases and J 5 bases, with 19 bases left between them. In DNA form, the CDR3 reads TGTGCCAGCAGCCCACCCCTTCTTGGAGGCGACGAGCAGTACTTC. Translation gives CASSPPLLGGDEQYF.

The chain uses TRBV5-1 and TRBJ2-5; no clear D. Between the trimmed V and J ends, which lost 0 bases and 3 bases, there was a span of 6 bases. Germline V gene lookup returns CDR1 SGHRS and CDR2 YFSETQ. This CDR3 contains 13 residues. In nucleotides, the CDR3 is TGCGCCAGCAGCTTGGTAACAGAAGAGACCCAGTACTTC. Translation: CASSLVTEETQYF.

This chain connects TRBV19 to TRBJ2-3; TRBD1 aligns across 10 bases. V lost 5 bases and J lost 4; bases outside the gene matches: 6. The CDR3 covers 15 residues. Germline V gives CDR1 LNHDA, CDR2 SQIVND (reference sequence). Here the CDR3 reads CASSLWTGGADTQYF. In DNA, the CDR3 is TGTGCCAGTAGTTTGTGGACAGGGGGTGCAGATACGCAGTATTTT.

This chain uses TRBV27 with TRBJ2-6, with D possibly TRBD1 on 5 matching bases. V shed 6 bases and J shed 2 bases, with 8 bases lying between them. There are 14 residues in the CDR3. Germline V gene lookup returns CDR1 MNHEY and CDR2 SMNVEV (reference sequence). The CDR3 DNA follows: TGTGCCAGCAGGACAGTGCCTGGGGCCAACGTCCTGACTTTC. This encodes CASRTVPGANVLTF.

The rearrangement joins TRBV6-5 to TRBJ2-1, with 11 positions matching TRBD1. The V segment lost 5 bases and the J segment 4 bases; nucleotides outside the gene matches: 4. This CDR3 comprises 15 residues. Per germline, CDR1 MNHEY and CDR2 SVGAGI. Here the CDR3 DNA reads TGTGCCAGCAGTCCCGGACAGGGGGCTTACAATGAGCAGTTCTTC. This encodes CASSPGQGAYNEQFF.

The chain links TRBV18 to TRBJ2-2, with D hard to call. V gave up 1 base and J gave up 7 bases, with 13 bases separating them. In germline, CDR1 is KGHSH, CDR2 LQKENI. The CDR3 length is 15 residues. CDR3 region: CASSPLGPRVGELFF. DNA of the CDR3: TGTGCCAGCTCACCACTGGGCCCACGAGTCGGGGAGCTGTTTTTT.

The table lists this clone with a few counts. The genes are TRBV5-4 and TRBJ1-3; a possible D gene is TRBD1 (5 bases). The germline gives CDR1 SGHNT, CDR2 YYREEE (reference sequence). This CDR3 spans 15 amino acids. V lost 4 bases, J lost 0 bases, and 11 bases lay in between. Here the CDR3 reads CASSLRDGSGNTIYF. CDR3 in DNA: TGTGCCAGCAGCCTGCGGGACGGCTCTGGAAACACCATATATTTT.

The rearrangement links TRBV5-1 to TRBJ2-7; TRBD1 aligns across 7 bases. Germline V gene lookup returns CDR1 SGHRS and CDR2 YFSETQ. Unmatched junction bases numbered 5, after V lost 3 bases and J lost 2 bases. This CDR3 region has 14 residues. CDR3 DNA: TGCGCCAGCAGCTGGCTGACAGGGACCTACGAGCAGTACTTC. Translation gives CASSWLTGTYEQYF.

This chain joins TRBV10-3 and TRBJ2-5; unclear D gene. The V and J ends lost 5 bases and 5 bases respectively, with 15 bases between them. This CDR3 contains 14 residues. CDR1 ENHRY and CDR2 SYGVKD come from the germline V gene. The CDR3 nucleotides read TGTGCCATCAGTCAAGATGGGCAAAGCGAGACCCAGTACTTC. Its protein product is CAISQDGQSETQYF.

The CDR3 DNA reads TGTGCCAGCAGCCGTGGACAGCGCACCCACTATGGCTACACCTTC. It codes for CASSRGQRTHYGYTF. The J gene is TRBJ1-2, the V gene TRBV7-2; TRBD1 is a possible D gene (6 bases). Looked up from germline, CDR1 is SGHTA and CDR2 is FQGNSA. The CDR3 length is 15 residues. V was trimmed by 5 bases and J by 3 bases, leaving 16 bases between them.

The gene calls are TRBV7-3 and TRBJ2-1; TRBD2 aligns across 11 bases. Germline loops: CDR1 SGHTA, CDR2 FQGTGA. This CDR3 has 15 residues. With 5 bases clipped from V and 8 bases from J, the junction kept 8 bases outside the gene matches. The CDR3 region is CASSPIAGGIYEQFF. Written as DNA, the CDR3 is TGTGCCAGCAGCCCTATAGCGGGGGGGATATATGAGCAGTTCTTC.

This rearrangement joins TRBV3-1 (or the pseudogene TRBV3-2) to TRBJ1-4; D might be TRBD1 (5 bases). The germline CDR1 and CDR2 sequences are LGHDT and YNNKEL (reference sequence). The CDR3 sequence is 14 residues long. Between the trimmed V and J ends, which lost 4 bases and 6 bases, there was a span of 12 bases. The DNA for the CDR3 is TGTGCCAGCAGCCGATGGGACTCGGATGAAAAACTGTTTTTT. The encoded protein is CASSRWDSDEKLFF.